This passage covers 32 T cell receptor beta chains from one sample sequenced in a study of follicular helper T cells after annual influenza vaccination. Data came from immunoSEQ multiplex PCR; TCRdb stores just in-frame clones and leaves some out. Of about 8,700 clones listed, approximately 78% are singletons. This sample's time point: 2015-2016 season, 7 days after influenza vaccination. The specimen was CXCR5+ CD38- circulating T follicular helper cells from blood, collected 7 days after influenza vaccination. Subset meaning: circulating Tfh, non-naive CD4+CXCR5+PD-1+ (ICOS+CD38+ or ICOS-CD38-). These receptors were obtained from an adult who received the influenza vaccine.

This chain connects TRBV6-1 to TRBJ2-2; tentative D call: TRBD1 (6 bases). This CDR3 has 12 amino acids. V lost 7 bases and J lost 5, with 8 bases in between. Germline assignment: CDR1 MNHNS and CDR2 SASEGT. CDR3 DNA sequence: TGTGCCAGCAAGGGGGAGACCGGGGAGCTGTTTTTT. This codes for CASKGETGELFF.

This clone occurred once. The chain uses TRBV2 and TRBJ1-2, with D hard to call. Germline values: CDR1 SNHLY, CDR2 FYNNEI. The CDR3 extends over 15 amino acids. V was shortened by 3 bases and J by 0 bases, with 11 bases between the two germline ends. This CDR3 reads CASSELALANYGYTF. The DNA of the CDR3 is TGTGCCAGCAGTGAGTTGGCCCTAGCTAACTATGGCTACACCTTC.

The genes are TRBV29-1 and TRBJ1-1; D may be TRBD1 (5 bases). The CDR3 contains 14 residues. The V gene lost 6 bases and the J gene lost 4 bases, with 18 bases spanning the gap. Germline CDR1 SQVTM, CDR2 ANQGSEA. CDR3 protein: CSVRKGVGGTEAFF. The CDR3 DNA sequence: TGCAGCGTGCGCAAAGGTGTGGGGGGCACTGAAGCTTTCTTT.

The V call is TRBV18, the J call TRBJ1-5, with D possibly matching TRBD1 (5 bases). The CDR3 is 13 residues long. The germline CDR1 and CDR2 sequences are KGHSH and LQKENI. V was shortened by 3 bases and J by 5 bases, with 8 bases between the two germline ends. CDR3 nucleotide sequence: TGTGCCAGCTCACCGCGGGACGATCAGCCCCAGCATTTT. This gives the protein CASSPRDDQPQHF.

This chain links TRBV2 with TRBJ2-3; 8 bases align to TRBD2. With V trimmed by 6 bases and J by 5 bases, 1 base remained unmatched. The CDR3 is 12 residues long. CDR1 is SNHLY, CDR2 FYNNEI, per germline. The CDR3 loop reads CASRREEDTQYF. In nucleotides, the CDR3 is TGTGCCAGCAGGCGGGAGGAAGATACGCAGTATTTT.

The rearrangement joins TRBV29-1 to TRBJ2-5; D gene ambiguous. The CDR3 is 13 amino acids. Germline CDR1 SQVTM, CDR2 ANQGSEA. Trimming removed 5 bases from V and 4 bases from J, with 14 bases in between. DNA of the CDR3: TGCAGCGTTACTACCGGCTTGGCAGAGACCCAGTACTTC. Translated: CSVTTGLAETQYF.

V is TRBV7-9 and J is TRBJ1-5; 7 nucleotides match TRBD1. J gave up 2 bases and V 3 bases, and 1 base lay outside the gene matches. In germline, CDR1 is SEHNR, CDR2 FQNEAQ (reference sequence). There are 14 residues in the CDR3. The CDR3 is CASSFGQGNQPQHF. The CDR3 nucleotides read TGTGCCAGCAGCTTCGGACAGGGCAATCAGCCCCAGCATTTT.

This clone was detected a few times. V usage is TRBV27 and J usage is TRBJ1-2; 10 bases are a match to TRBD1. Germline V gene sequence: CDR1 MNHEY, CDR2 SMNVEV (reference sequence). J was trimmed by 7 bases and V by 8 bases; bases with no gene match: 10. This CDR3 comprises 14 residues. CDR3 bases: TGTGCCAGCGGGTTTGTGGACAGGGGGGGTGGCTACACCTTC. As protein: CASGFVDRGGGYTF.

This clone was counted only a few times. The rearrangement joins TRBV5-1 to TRBJ2-2, with TRBD2 identical over 10 bases. CDR1 and CDR2 from the germline V gene are SGHRS and YFSETQ. The junction had 6 bases not matched to a gene; V was cut back by 3 bases and J by 1 base. CDR3 length: 17 residues. The CDR3, as DNA: TGCGCCAGCAGCTCCTTAGCGGGGGGTCTGAACACCGGGGAGCTGTTTTTT. This translates into CASSSLAGGLNTGELFF.

V and J are TRBV18 and TRBJ1-6; TRBD1 matches at 11 bases. In germline, CDR1 is KGHSH, CDR2 LQKENI. V was pared by 0 bases and J by 13 bases, with 8 bases of the junction left unmatched. The CDR3 consists of 16 residues. The CDR3 loop reads CASSPPSGTGGFPLHF. CDR3 in DNA: TGTGCCAGCTCACCACCTTCCGGGACAGGGGGTTTCCCCCTCCACTTT.

The CDR3 bases are TGTGCCAGCAGAAAGACTAGCGGGACAATGGAGCAGTACTTC. This gives the protein CASRKTSGTMEQYF. The V gene is TRBV28, the J gene TRBJ2-7; 11 nucleotides agree with TRBD2. The CDR3 totals 14 residues. CDR1 and CDR2 (germline): MDHEN, SYDVKM. V lost 6 bases and J lost 7; bases outside the gene matches: 8.

The chain uses TRBV9 and TRBJ1-2; D is uncertain. This CDR3 is 15 amino acids long. V was cut by 4 bases and J by 5 bases, with 18 bases left in between. Germline V gene sequence: CDR1 SGDLS, CDR2 YYNGEE. CDR3 nucleotides: TGTGCCAGCAGCCCCCAACAGTCTCCGAGGTATGGCTACACCTTC. The encoded protein is CASSPQQSPRYGYTF. Full variable domain (remainder filled in from reference TRBV9 and TRBJ1-2): DSGVTQTPKHLITATGQRVTLRCSPRSGDLSVYWYQQSLDQGLQFLIQYYNGEERAKGNILERFSAQQFPDLHSELNLSSLELGDSALYFCASSPQQSPRYGYTFGSGTRLTVV.

The rearrangement uses TRBV18 and TRBJ2-1; 7 bases are shared with TRBD1. Germline-derived CDR1 and CDR2 are KGHSH and LQKENI. Germline trimming cut 11 bases from V and 5 bases from J; bases unmatched to any gene: 9. This CDR3 has 13 amino acids. CDR3 sequence (DNA): TGTGCCTGTTCGAGGGGGCTGGACAATGAGCAGTTCTTC. Its protein is CACSRGLDNEQFF.

The rearrangement links TRBV6-6 to TRBJ2-2; D may be TRBD1 (5 bases). V was shortened by 6 bases and J by 7 bases, with 15 bases between the two germline ends. CDR3 length: 14 amino acids. CDR1 is MNHNY, CDR2 SVGAGI, per germline (reference sequence). The CDR3 DNA sequence: TGTGCCAGCAGGGGGAATATGGGGCACGGGGAGCTGTTTTTT. Encoded protein: CASRGNMGHGELFF.

The chain recombines TRBV30 with TRBJ2-6; D is uncertain. The germline V and J ends were trimmed by 3 bases and 0 bases, with 3 bases remaining between them. Germline CDR1 is GTSNPN and CDR2 is SVGIG (reference sequence). The CDR3 contains 13 residues. The DNA for the CDR3 is TGTGCCTGGAGGTACTCTGGGGCCAACGTCCTGACTTTC. This codes for CAWRYSGANVLTF.

The chain combines TRBV9 with TRBJ2-7; tentative D call: TRBD1 (7 bases). CDR1 SGDLS and CDR2 YYNGEE come from the germline V gene. Trimming removed 4 bases from V and 6 bases from J, with 20 bases in between. This CDR3 contains 15 residues. The CDR3 nucleotides read TGTGCCAGCAGCCGCCTGGGGGGACAGAAAGGCGAGCAGTACTTC. The encoded protein is CASSRLGGQKGEQYF.

This chain connects TRBV4-3 to TRBJ1-6; 9 nucleotides match TRBD1. Germline lookup yields CDR1 LGHNA and CDR2 YSLEER. CDR3 length: 17 amino acids. The J segment lost 10 bases and the V segment lost 3 bases, leaving 13 bases of the junction unmatched. The CDR3 bases are TGCGCCAGCAGCCACCTGGGGGGGGACAGGGCTTCCTCACCCCTCCACTTT. Its protein is CASSHLGGDRASSPLHF.

The chain joins TRBV29-1 to TRBJ1-1; no reliable D call. The V gene lost 5 bases and the J gene lost 5 bases, with 15 bases spanning the gap. This CDR3 contains 13 residues. The germline V gene encodes CDR1 SQVTM and CDR2 ANQGSEA. CDR3 region: CSVSGSSGTEAFF. DNA of the CDR3: TGCAGCGTTTCCGGCAGCTCGGGGACTGAAGCTTTCTTT.

DNA of the CDR3: TGTGCCTGGAGTAGGGGGTATGTCGATCAGCCCCAGCATTTT. Protein: CAWSRGYVDQPQHF. This chain connects TRBV30 to TRBJ1-5, with D perhaps matching TRBD1 (6 bases). This CDR3 has 14 residues. CDR1 is GTSNPN and CDR2 is SVGIG in the germline V gene (reference sequence). The V end was cut by 2 bases, the J end by 5 bases, with 13 bases between. The full variable domain, completed using reference TRBV30 and TRBJ1-5, is SQTIHQWPATLVQPVGSPLSLECTVEGTSNPNLYWYRQAAGRGLQLLFYSVGIGQISSEVPQNLSASRPQDRQFILSSKKLLLSDSGFYLCAWSRGYVDQPQHFGDGTRLSIL.

The V and J genes are TRBV7-9 and TRBJ2-7, with TRBD1 as a possible D gene (5 bases). Germline CDR1 reads SEHNR; CDR2 reads FQNEAQ (reference sequence). Between the trimmed V and J ends, which lost 1 base and 5 bases, there was a span of 9 bases. The CDR3 sequence is 13 residues long. The CDR3 DNA reads as TGTGCCAGCAGCTTAGTCGCAGGGAACGAGCAGTACTTC. Residues: CASSLVAGNEQYF.

This clone has a handful of counts. The chain carries TRBV28 and TRBJ1-2; D remains unclear. The V gene lost 7 bases and the J gene lost 5 bases, with 8 bases spanning the gap. Germline V gene lookup returns CDR1 MDHEN and CDR2 SYDVKM. The CDR3 covers 11 residues. CDR3 coding DNA: TGTGCCAGCAAACGGGGTTATGGCTACACCTTC. Protein sequence: CASKRGYGYTF.

The V gene is TRBV5-8, the J gene TRBJ2-5; 11 bases are a match to TRBD1. The CDR3 has 16 amino acids. CDR1 SGHTS and CDR2 YDEGEE come from the germline V gene. The junction had 15 bases not matched to a gene; V was cut back by 3 bases and J by 11 bases. CDR3 loop: CASSSLGQGASLAQYF. The CDR3, as DNA: TGTGCCAGCAGCTCACTAGGACAGGGGGCGTCCTTGGCGCAGTACTTC.

The rearrangement joins TRBV18 to TRBJ1-1, with D uncertain. CDR1 KGHSH and CDR2 LQKENI come from the germline V gene. The CDR3 sequence is 13 residues long. V lost 5 bases and J lost 2, with 9 bases in between. CDR3 in DNA: TGTGCCAGCTCAACTGACGCAAACACTGAAGCTTTCTTT. It yields the protein CASSTDANTEAFF.

The rearrangement links TRBV28 to TRBJ1-6, with 7 positions matching TRBD1. In germline, CDR1 is MDHEN, CDR2 SYDVKM. The V segment lost 2 bases and the J segment 7 bases; nucleotides outside the gene matches: 8. The CDR3 runs to 16 residues. The CDR3 spells CASSLGQGGRNSPLHF. In DNA, the CDR3 is TGTGCCAGCAGTTTAGGCCAGGGGGGAAGAAATTCACCCCTCCACTTT.

This clone was detected a few times. The chain combines TRBV30 with TRBJ1-2; tentatively, D is TRBD1 (5 bases). Germline values: CDR1 GTSNPN, CDR2 SVGIG (reference sequence). The CDR3 covers 13 residues. The CDR3 region has the DNA TGTGCAAAATTCAGGGAACCCAACTATGGCTACACCTTC. Its protein product is CAKFREPNYGYTF.

CDR3 sequence reads: CASSLGKGLGADTQYF. The CDR3 bases are TGTGCCAGCAGCTTAGGCAAGGGCCTTGGGGCAGATACGCAGTATTTT. V is TRBV7-3 and J is TRBJ2-3, with D uncertain. Germline CDR1 is SGHTA and CDR2 is FQGTGA. The CDR3 contains 16 residues. Trimming took off 2 bases at V and 4 bases at J, with 16 bases between the two ends.

The chain combines TRBV7-9 with TRBJ2-7; D ambiguous. The CDR3 is 13 amino acids. V was pared by 2 bases and J by 5 bases, with 10 bases between. Germline CDR1 SEHNR, CDR2 FQNEAQ (reference sequence). The CDR3 reads CASSLLVDDEQYF. CDR3 coding DNA: TGTGCCAGCAGCTTATTAGTAGATGACGAGCAGTACTTC.

CDR3 nucleotides: TGCGCCAGCAGAACGCGGGAGAGCTCCTACGAGCAGTACTTC. Residues: CASRTRESSYEQYF. The chain combines TRBV5-1 with TRBJ2-7; 7 nucleotides agree with TRBD2. Losses at the gene ends were 5 bases for V and 0 bases for J; bases not matched to a gene: 5. The germline gives CDR1 SGHRS, CDR2 YFSETQ. The CDR3 has 14 residues.

This chain joins TRBV7-2 and TRBJ2-2, with D tentatively TRBD2 (5 bases). V was shortened by 2 bases and J by 4 bases, with 14 bases between the two germline ends. The CDR3 is made up of 16 amino acids. CDR1 SGHTA and CDR2 FQGNSA come from the germline V gene. CDR3 sequence reads: CASSLRSTTPTGELFF. CDR3 coding DNA: TGTGCCAGCAGCTTACGTTCGACTACCCCCACCGGGGAGCTGTTTTTT.

This chain joins TRBV14 and TRBJ1-2; 8 positions match TRBD1. The CDR3 sequence is 17 residues long. V was clipped by 2 bases and J by 8 bases; unmatched bases: 16. Germline V gene data show CDR1 as SGHDN and CDR2 as FVKESK. CDR3 DNA: TGTGCCAGCAGCCAAATCAAAGATTTCGACAGGGGTGACGGCTACACCTTC. Translating it yields CASSQIKDFDRGDGYTF.

This clone has a single count. This chain uses TRBV7-9 with TRBJ2-1, with 8 positions matching TRBD2. Germline V CDR1 and CDR2: SEHNR, FQNEAQ (reference sequence). The CDR3 extends over 15 amino acids. V lost 6 bases, J lost 9 bases, and 13 bases stayed unmatched. DNA for the CDR3: TGTGCCAGCAGTCAGCGGGGGCCGACTGGGGTTGAGCAGTTCTTC. Encoded protein: CASSQRGPTGVEQFF.

The genes are TRBV15 and TRBJ1-4, with TRBD1 matching over 10 bases. This CDR3 contains 17 residues. Germline trimming cut 1 base from V and 7 bases from J; bases unmatched to any gene: 9. Germline CDR1 and CDR2: LNHNV and YYDKDF (reference sequence). The CDR3 spells CATSRGTGGGPFEKLFF. The CDR3 coding sequence is TGTGCCACCAGCAGAGGGACAGGGGGTGGGCCGTTTGAAAAACTGTTTTTT.